This T cell receptor (beta chain) was sequenced for a study of OX40 agonist ivuxolimab in advanced cancers. Regarding the study in general: Ivuxolimab, which targeted the costimulatory receptor OX40 (CD134), was an agonistic, fully human IgG2 monoclonal antibody. Intravenous ivuxolimab was administered to patients every 2 weeks at six dose levels: 0.01, 0.1, 0.3, 1.5, 3 and 10 mg/kg. Of the approximately 50 dose-escalation patients, hepatocellular carcinoma was present in approximately 20, melanoma in approximately 15, renal cell carcinoma in 9 and head and neck cancer in 9. In the dose-escalation cohort, around four fifths of patients were male, and the mean age was approximately 60 years, with a range of about 23 to 85. Prior anti-PD-1, anti-PD-L1 or anti-CTLA-4 therapy was permitted, and checkpoint inhibitors had been received by 30% to 40% of dose-escalation patients. Partial responses were achieved by three dose-escalation patients, of whom one had hepatocellular carcinoma and two had cutaneous melanoma. The point of sequencing TCRbeta in the periphery was to test whether ivuxolimab changed TCR sequence diversity and drove clonal T-cell expansion. The monotherapy dose-escalation portion (N of about 47 patients) of the phase I ivuxolimab trial is reported in the paper.

Trimming removed 3 bases from V and 5 bases from J; the gene matches leave 8 bases unexplained. CDR1 is given as MNHEY and CDR2 as SMNVEV, both from the germline V gene (reference sequence). From cysteine to phenylalanine, the CDR3 is 15 amino acids long. The entry retains the CDR3 DNA only, 45 bases that are in frame from base 1. For sequencing of the TCRbeta CDR3 region, genomic DNA was extracted from the sorted cells. The immunoSEQ Assay was used for sequencing of TCRbeta CDR3 regions. Drawn from immuneACCESS, this table holds only the in-frame rearrangements with V and J called that TCRdb kept. Clones are partly lost; checked studies trace under half to an unresolved V gene and leave the rest unexplained. This sample has approximately 22,000 clones in its table, and approximately 84% of those were observed once. Under 40% of the sample is held by the ten biggest clonotypes. With respect to this clone: Its recognized antigen is unknown. Base qualities were left out, and no much larger clone turns up one base away.

Patients with autoimmune disease history or receiving systemic immunosuppression were excluded from the trial. Peripheral blood for TCR sequencing was drawn from every dose cohort at baseline, at cycle 4 day 1 and at cycle 7 day 1. The samples were taken from a phase I, first-in-human, multicenter, open-label dose-escalation trial of ivuxolimab. Adults with locally advanced or metastatic melanoma, renal cell carcinoma, hepatocellular carcinoma or head and neck squamous cell carcinoma were enrolled in the trial. CD4+ and CD8+ T cells were sorted separately from peripheral blood before TCR sequencing. Overall study results and their limits: In the 0.1-3.0 mg/kg groups, partial responders had among the lowest normalized peripheral clonal expansion, particularly in CD8+ T cells. Low levels of normalized T-cell clonal expansion were also seen in some patients who did not respond. After ivuxolimab, more expanded clones were found on average in CD8+ T cells than in CD4+ T cells. Clonal expansion of both CD4+ and CD8+ blood T cells was observed from baseline to week 6 at doses 0.1 to 3.0 mg/kg. Which antigens the clonally expanded peripheral T cells were specific for was not determined.

The chain is made from TRBV27 and TRBJ2-5, and 8 bases in between align with TRBD2. The clonotype originates from an adult with an advanced solid tumor such as melanoma, head and neck, liver or kidney cancer. The sample in question was CD4+ or CD8+ T cells sorted from blood, obtained in a trial of the OX40 agonist ivuxolimab. The bases read TGTGCCAGCAGTTTTTCCAGCGGGAGTGTGGAGACCCAGTACTTC. This is translated as CASSFSSGSVETQYF.